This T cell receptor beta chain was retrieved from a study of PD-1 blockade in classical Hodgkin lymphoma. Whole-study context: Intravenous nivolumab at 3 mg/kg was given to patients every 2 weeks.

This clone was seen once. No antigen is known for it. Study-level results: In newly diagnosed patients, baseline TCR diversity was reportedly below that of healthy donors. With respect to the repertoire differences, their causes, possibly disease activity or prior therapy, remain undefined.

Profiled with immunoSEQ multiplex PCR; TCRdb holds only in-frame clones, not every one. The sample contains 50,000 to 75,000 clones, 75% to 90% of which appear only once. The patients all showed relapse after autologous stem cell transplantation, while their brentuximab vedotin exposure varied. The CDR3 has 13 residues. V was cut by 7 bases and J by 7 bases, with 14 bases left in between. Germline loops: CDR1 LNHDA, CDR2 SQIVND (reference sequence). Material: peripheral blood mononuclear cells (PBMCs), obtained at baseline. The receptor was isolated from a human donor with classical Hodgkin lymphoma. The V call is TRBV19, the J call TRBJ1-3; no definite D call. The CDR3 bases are TGTGCCAGTACCCCAGGAATGGGCAACACCATATATTTT. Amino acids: CASTPGMGNTIYF.